This T cell receptor (beta chain) was observed in a study of T-cell memory formation after mild COVID-19. Study context: For the most part, TCR clusters were specific to one donor.

About this clonotype itself: What it binds is not known.

TCRdb fed the 5' RACE reads into MiXCR, producing one record per CDR3 protein. There are around 390,000 distinct CDR3 sequences in the sample; 15% to 20% occur only once, and around a fifth lies in the top ten. Whole-study results and caveats: Memory cells collected pre-infection included some clones that later responded, suggesting cross-reactive memory joined.

V lost 4 bases and J lost 7; bases outside the gene matches: 11. Per the germline V gene, CDR1 is LGHNA and CDR2 is YNFKEQ. The CDR3 spans 16 residues. The sequence derives from a man aged 18 to 35 who had mild COVID-19 (a few samples of this study predate the infection). Cell type and time point are not known. Material for sequencing was PBMCs or a T cell subset sorted from them (not recorded which). The V and J genes are TRBV4-2 and TRBJ2-1; 9 nucleotides line up with TRBD1. The CDR3 region is CASSPSGDREGNEQFF. In DNA form, the CDR3 reads TGTGCCAGCAGCCCAAGTGGGGACAGGGAGGGGAATGAGCAGTTCTTC.